Detailed here is one T cell receptor (beta chain). Its antigen is undetermined. Just one base apart from a much larger clone, this may be a read error. A second PCR of 7 to 11 cycles used a sample-barcoded 5' primer and a J-beta primer mix. MiXCR, applied by TCRdb to the 5' RACE reads, yields one record per CDR3 protein. This sample has around 670,000 distinct CDR3 sequences, with around 31% found just once. This sample stems from a study of blood T cells in healthy people across ages. Broader study findings: While age rose, TCR beta diversity per million T cells dropped in a roughly linear way. Investigators viewed diversity estimates from one million T cells as underestimates, the study reported.

With 6 bases removed from V and 0 bases from J, the gap between germline ends came to 14 bases. This CDR3 has 15 residues. Germline V gene data show CDR1 as KGHSH and CDR2 as LQKENI. Source material: blood. This clonotype originated in a woman of 80 years or more in good health. This chain connects TRBV18 to TRBJ1-2, with D tentatively TRBD1 (5 bases). The CDR3 sequence: CASSCDSISNYGYTF. The CDR3 DNA sequence: TGTGCCAGCTCGTGCGACAGCATCTCTAACTATGGCTACACCTTC.